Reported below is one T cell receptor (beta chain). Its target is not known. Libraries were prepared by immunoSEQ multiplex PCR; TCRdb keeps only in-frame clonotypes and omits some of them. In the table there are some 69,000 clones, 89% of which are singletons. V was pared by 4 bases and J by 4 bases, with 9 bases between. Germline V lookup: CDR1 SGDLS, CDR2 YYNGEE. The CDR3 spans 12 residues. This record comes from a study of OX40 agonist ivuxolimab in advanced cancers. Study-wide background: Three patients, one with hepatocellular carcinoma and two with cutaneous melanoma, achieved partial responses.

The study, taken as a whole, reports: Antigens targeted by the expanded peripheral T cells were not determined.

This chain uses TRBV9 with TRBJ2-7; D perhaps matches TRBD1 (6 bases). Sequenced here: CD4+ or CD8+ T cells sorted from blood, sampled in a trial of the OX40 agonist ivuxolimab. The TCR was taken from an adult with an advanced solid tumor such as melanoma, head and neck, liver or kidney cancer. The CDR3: CASSPQGYEQYF. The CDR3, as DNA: TGTGCCAGCAGCCCACAGGGTTACGAGCAGTACTTC.